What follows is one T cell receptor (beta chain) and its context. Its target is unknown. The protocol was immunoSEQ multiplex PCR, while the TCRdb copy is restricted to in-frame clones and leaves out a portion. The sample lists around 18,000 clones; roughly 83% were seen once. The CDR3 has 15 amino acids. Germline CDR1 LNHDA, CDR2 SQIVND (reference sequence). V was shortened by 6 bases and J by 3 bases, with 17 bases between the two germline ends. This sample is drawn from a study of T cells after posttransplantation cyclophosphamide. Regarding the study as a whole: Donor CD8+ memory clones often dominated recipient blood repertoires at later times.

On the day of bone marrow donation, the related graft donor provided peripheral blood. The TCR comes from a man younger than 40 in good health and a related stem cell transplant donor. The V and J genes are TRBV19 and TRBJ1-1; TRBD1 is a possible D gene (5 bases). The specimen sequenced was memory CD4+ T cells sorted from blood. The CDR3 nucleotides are TGTGCCAGTAGCCCCCGAGTGGGGGGGTACACTGAAGCTTTCTTT. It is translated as CASSPRVGGYTEAFF.